The T cell receptor (beta chain) described here comes from a study of blood T cell repertoires in COVID-19. Looking at the study overall: The samples span acute and convalescent COVID-19 from the United States, Italy and Spain. T cells, B-cell-depleted T cells, or PBMCs supplied cDNA or gDNA.

Sequenced by immunoSEQ multiplex PCR; TCRdb stores in-frame clones only, minus some. The sample consists of roughly 30,000 clones, roughly 85% of them appearing once. This CDR3 has 11 residues. Between the trimmed V and J ends, which lost 6 bases and 5 bases, there was a span of 5 bases. Germline loops: CDR1 SNHLY, CDR2 FYNNEI. The clonotype comes from a human donor in a cohort sampled during active COVID-19. The J gene is TRBJ2-1, the V gene TRBV2; D not certain. Sample: peripheral blood. CDR3 DNA sequence: TGTGCCAGCAGGGCCAACAATGAGCAGTTCTTC. Translation gives CASRANNEQFF. Full variable domain (missing parts from reference TRBV2 and TRBJ2-1): EPEVTQTPSHQVTQMGQEVILRCVPISNHLYFYWYRQILGQKVEFLVSFYNNEISEKSEIFDDQFSVERPDGSNFTLKIRSTKLEDSAMYFCASRANNEQFFGPGTRLTVL.